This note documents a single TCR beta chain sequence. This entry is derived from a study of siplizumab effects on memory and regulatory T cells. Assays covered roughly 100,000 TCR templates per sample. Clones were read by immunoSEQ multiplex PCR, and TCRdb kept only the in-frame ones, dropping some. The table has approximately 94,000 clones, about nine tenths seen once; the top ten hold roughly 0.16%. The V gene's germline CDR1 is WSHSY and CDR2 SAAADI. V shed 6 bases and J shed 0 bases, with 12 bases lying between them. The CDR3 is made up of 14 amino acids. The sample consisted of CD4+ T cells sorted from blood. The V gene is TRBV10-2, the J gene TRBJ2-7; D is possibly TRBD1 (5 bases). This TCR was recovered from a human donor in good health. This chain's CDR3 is CASREGHFSYEQYF. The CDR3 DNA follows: TGCGCCAGCAGGGAAGGACATTTCTCCTACGAGCAGTACTTC.